A selection of T cell receptor beta chains follows, all from one sample in a study of T cells in Graves' hyperthyroidism and ophthalmopathy. Each CDR3 protein is one row after TCRdb ran MiXCR on the multiplex PCR reads. The data show roughly 350,000 distinct CDR3 sequences, with 14% seen just once and about 20% held by the top ten. The sample was blood. The receptor source for this set is a woman younger than 45 with Graves' ophthalmopathy. The CDR3 runs from the conserved cysteine through the conserved F or W. D genes are given only for firm matches. The listing skips clone size in some rows; elsewhere it reads once, few, many or a size class.

16	TRBV7-8	many	TRBJ2-4	.	CASSVEGDLAKNIQYF	TGTGCCAGCAGCGTTGAGGGGGATCTAGCCAAAAACATTCAGTACTTC
15	TRBV2	many	TRBJ2-2	.	CASSGQTINTGELFF	TGTGCCAGCAGCGGACAGACTATTAACACCGGGGAGCTGTTTTTT
15	TRBV7-8	many	TRBJ2-1	TRBD2	CATTQPGLADPKQFF	TGTGCCACTACACAACCGGGACTAGCGGACCCCAAGCAGTTCTTC
16	TRBV20-1	many	TRBJ2-7	TRBD1	CSAIPLSGTDSYEQYF	TGCAGTGCTATACCGCTTTCCGGGACAGACTCCTACGAGCAGTACTTC
14	TRBV29-1	many	TRBJ2-1	.	CSVEEGVLYNEQFF	TGCAGCGTTGAGGAGGGGGTTCTCTACAATGAGCAGTTCTTC
13	TRBV19	few	TRBJ2-2	.	CASRWGEPGELFF	TGTGCCAGTCGCTGGGGGGAACCCGGGGAGCTGTTTTTT
15	TRBV27	.	TRBJ2-3	.	CASSQWGTVADTRYF	TGTGCCAGCAGTCAATGGGGTACTGTGGCAGATACGCGGTATTTT
12	TRBV12-3/TRBV12-4	many	TRBJ1-2	.	CASSLGNDGYTF	TGTGCCAGCAGTTTAGGGAATGATGGCTACACCTTC
14	TRBV4-1	few	TRBJ1-1	TRBD1	CASSRLTGVTEAFF	TGCGCCAGCAGCCGGCTGACAGGGGTCACTGAAGCTTTCTTT
17	TRBV4-1	many	TRBJ2-3	.	CASSRGAAETSTDTQYF	TGCGCCAGCAGCCGAGGGGCGGCTGAGACTAGCACAGATACGCAGTATTTT
14	TRBV28	many	TRBJ1-5	.	CASSPPGKNQPQHF	TGTGCCAGCAGTCCGCCTGGGAAAAATCAGCCCCAGCATTTT
13	TRBV27	many	TRBJ1-1	.	CASSLSPRVLAFF	TGTGCCAGCAGTTTATCCCCCAGGGTTTTAGCTTTCTTT
13	TRBV11-3	many	TRBJ2-5	.	CASSLPGSRAQYF	TGTGCCAGCAGCTTGCCAGGGTCCAGGGCCCAGTACTTC
13	TRBV6-1	.	TRBJ2-5	.	CASSLLDRETQYF	TGTGCCAGCAGCCTCTTGGACCGGGAGACCCAGTACTTC
15	TRBV5-6	few	TRBJ1-2	.	CASSLLSGPNYGYTF	TGTGCCAGCAGCTTGTTATCCGGGCCTAACTATGGCTACACCTTC
15	TRBV5-4	many	TRBJ2-1	TRBD2	CASSPTSGGVNEQFF	TGTGCCAGCAGCCCGACTAGCGGGGGGGTGAATGAGCAGTTCTTC
13	TRBV28	many	TRBJ2-7	.	CATSYALLGEQYF	TGTGCCACCTCCTACGCCCTCCTCGGGGAGCAGTACTTC
13	TRBV9	few	TRBJ1-6	.	CASSVERGSPLHF	TGTGCCAGCAGCGTAGAGAGGGGATCACCCCTCCACTTT
13	TRBV7-2	many	TRBJ2-3	.	CASSSRQRDTQYF	TGTGCCAGCAGCTCCCGCCAGCGAGATACGCAGTATTTT
14	TRBV6-1	few	TRBJ2-7	.	CASSEAETGTPQYF	TGTGCCAGCAGTGAAGCCGAAACAGGGACCCCGCAGTACTTC
10	TRBV2	many	TRBJ2-1	.	CASLNNEQFF	TGTGCCAGCTTAAACAATGAGCAGTTCTTC
12	TRBV2	many	TRBJ2-7	.	CASKDRKHEQYF	TGTGCCAGCAAGGACCGGAAGCACGAGCAGTACTTC
14	TRBV30	many	TRBJ1-2	.	CAWSVHGPAYGYTF	TGTGCCTGGAGTGTACATGGCCCCGCCTATGGCTACACCTTC
19	TRBV6-1	.	TRBJ1-1	.	CASSEISAGFGTRGTEAFF	TGTGCCAGCAGTGAAATAAGCGCGGGGTTTGGGACCCGGGGCACTGAAGCTTTCTTT
14	TRBV3-1	many	TRBJ1-1	.	CASSQAGQNTEAFF	TGTGCCAGCAGCCAAGCTGGTCAGAACACTGAAGCTTTCTTT
12	TRBV18	many	TRBJ1-5	.	CASSNSPQPQHF	TGTGCCAGCTCAAACTCCCCCCAGCCCCAGCATTTT
15	TRBV6-1	many	TRBJ1-1	.	CASSTLTGANTEAFF	TGTGCCAGCAGTACCTTGACAGGAGCAAACACTGAAGCTTTCTTT
18	TRBV12-3/TRBV12-4	many	TRBJ1-6	.	CASSSLRRARVVNSPLHF	TGTGCCAGCAGTTCTCTTCGTCGCGCCAGGGTAGTTAATTCACCCCTCCACTTT
12	TRBV18	many	TRBJ2-3	.	CASSPFGGTQYF	TGTGCCAGCTCACCTTTTGGTGGTACGCAGTATTTT
15	TRBV28	many	TRBJ2-2	.	CASSLPGHHAGELFF	TGTGCCAGCAGCCTCCCAGGACATCACGCCGGGGAGCTGTTTTTT
17	TRBV7-9	many	TRBJ2-5	TRBD2	CASSFKTSGEGGKTQYF	TGTGCCAGCAGCTTCAAGACTAGCGGGGAGGGAGGGAAGACCCAGTACTTC
16	TRBV4-1	few	TRBJ2-7	TRBD1	CASSQQGARSSYEQYF	TGCGCCAGCAGCCAACAGGGGGCTCGCAGCTCCTACGAGCAGTACTTC
15	TRBV7-9	few	TRBJ2-5	TRBD1	CASSERTGGGETQYF	TGTGCCAGCAGCGAAAGGACAGGGGGGGGGGAGACCCAGTACTTC
17	TRBV5-6	many	TRBJ2-5	.	CASSFFTWQGRQETQYF	TGTGCCAGCAGCTTCTTTACTTGGCAGGGGAGACAAGAGACCCAGTACTTC
15	TRBV7-8	many	TRBJ2-1	.	CASSLAPSFPNEQFF	TGTGCCAGCAGCTTAGCCCCGAGTTTCCCCAATGAGCAGTTCTTC
16	TRBV24-1	.	TRBJ2-7	.	CATSNGARGAYYEQYF	TGTGCCACCAGTAACGGAGCCAGGGGCGCCTACTACGAGCAGTACTTC
17	TRBV29-1	many	TRBJ2-3	TRBD1	CSVAGTVTRSSTDTQYF	TGCAGCGTTGCCGGGACAGTTACCCGTAGTAGCACAGATACGCAGTATTTT
14	TRBV7-6	.	TRBJ1-4	.	CASSPGDLNEKLFF	TGTGCCAGCAGCCCGGGAGACCTTAATGAAAAACTGTTTTTT
11	TRBV24-1	few	TRBJ1-2	.	CATAADDGYTF	TGTGCCACCGCGGCTGACGATGGCTACACCTTC
17	TRBV4-2	few	TRBJ1-1	.	CATNGIWGRLMNTEAFF	TGTGCCACCAACGGTATTTGGGGGCGGCTCATGAACACTGAAGCTTTCTTT
14	TRBV6-4	.	TRBJ2-7	.	CASSYASRGREQYF	TGTGCCAGCAGTTACGCCTCGCGGGGTCGCGAGCAGTACTTC
15	TRBV3-1	.	TRBJ2-4	.	CASSQVYGAKNIQYF	TGTGCCAGCAGCCAAGTTTACGGTGCCAAAAACATTCAGTACTTC
16	TRBV12-3/TRBV12-4	many	TRBJ1-2	.	CASRTVRRGGNYGYTF	TGTGCCAGCAGAACCGTAAGGAGGGGCGGTAACTATGGCTACACCTTC